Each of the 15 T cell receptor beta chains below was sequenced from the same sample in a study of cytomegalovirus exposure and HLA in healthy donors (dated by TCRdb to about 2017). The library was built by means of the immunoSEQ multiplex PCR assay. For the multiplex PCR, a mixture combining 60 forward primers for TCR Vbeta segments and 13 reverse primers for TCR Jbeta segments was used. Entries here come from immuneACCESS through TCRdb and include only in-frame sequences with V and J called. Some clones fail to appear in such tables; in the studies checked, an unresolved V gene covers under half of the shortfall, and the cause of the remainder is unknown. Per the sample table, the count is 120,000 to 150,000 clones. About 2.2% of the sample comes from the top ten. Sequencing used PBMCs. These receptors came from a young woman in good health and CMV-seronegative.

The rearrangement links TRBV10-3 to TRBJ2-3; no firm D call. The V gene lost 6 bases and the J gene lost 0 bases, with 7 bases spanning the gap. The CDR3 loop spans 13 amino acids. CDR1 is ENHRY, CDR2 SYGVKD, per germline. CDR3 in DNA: TGTGCCATCAGGGGCCCGAGCACAGATACGCAGTATTTT. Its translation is CAIRGPSTDTQYF.

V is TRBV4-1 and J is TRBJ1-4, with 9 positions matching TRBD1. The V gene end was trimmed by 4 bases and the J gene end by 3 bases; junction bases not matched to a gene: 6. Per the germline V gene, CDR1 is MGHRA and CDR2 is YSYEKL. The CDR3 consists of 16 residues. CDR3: CASSPGQGPANEKLFF. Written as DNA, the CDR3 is TGCGCCAGCAGCCCCGGACAGGGGCCGGCTAATGAAAAACTGTTTTTT.

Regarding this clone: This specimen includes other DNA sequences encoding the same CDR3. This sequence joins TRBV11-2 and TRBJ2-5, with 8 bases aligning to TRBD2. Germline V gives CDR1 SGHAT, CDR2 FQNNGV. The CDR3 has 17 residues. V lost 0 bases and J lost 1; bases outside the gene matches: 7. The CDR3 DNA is TGTGCCAGCAGCTTAGATCGCCTAGCGGGCCTCCAAGAGACCCAGTACTTC. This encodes CASSLDRLAGLQETQYF.

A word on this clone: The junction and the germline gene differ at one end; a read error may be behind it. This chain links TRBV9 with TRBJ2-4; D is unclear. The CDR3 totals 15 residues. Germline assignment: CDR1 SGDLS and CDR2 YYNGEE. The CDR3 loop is CASSVGIIAQNIQYF. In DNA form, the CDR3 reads TGTGCCAGCAGCGTAGGTATAATAGCCCAAAACATTCAGTACTTC. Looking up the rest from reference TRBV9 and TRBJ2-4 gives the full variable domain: DSGVTQTPKHLITATGQRVTLRCSPRSGDLSVYWYQQSLDQGLQFLIQYYNGEERAKGNILERFSAQQFPDLHSELNLSSLELGDSALYFCASSVGIIAQNIQYFGAGTRLSVL.

DNA for the CDR3: TGCGCCAGCAGCTTGGGAGAGAGAAATCAGCCCCAGCATTTT. Translation gives CASSLGERNQPQHF. The chain has TRBV5-1 and TRBJ1-5; no clear D gene. This CDR3 comprises 14 residues. Trimming took off 0 bases at V and 4 bases at J, with 8 bases between the two ends. CDR1 and CDR2 (germline): SGHRS, YFSETQ.

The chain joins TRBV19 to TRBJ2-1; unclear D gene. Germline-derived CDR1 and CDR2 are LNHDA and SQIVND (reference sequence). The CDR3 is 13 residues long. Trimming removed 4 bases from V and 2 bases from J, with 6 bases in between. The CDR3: CASSSYAYNEQFF. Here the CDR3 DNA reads TGTGCCAGTAGTAGTTATGCCTACAATGAGCAGTTCTTC.

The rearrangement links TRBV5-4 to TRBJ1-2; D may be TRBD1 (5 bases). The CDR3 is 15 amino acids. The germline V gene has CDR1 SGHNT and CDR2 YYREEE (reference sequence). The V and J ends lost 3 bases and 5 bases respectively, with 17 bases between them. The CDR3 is CASSYGASTRYGYTF. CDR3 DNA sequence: TGTGCCAGCAGCTATGGGGCCAGCACCCGTTATGGCTACACCTTC.

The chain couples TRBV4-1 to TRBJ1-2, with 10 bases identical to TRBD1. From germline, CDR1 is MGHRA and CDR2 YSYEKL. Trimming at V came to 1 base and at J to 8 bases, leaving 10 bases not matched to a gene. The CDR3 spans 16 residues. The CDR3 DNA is TGCGCCAGCAGCCAAGTACCGGGACAGGGGTTGAACGGCTACACCTTC. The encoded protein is CASSQVPGQGLNGYTF.

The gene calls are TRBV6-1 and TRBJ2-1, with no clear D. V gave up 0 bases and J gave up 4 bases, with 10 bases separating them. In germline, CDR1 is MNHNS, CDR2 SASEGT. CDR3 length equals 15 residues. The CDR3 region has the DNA TGTGCCAGCAGTGAAGCAGTAGAGGCTTACAATGAGCAGTTCTTC. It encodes CASSEAVEAYNEQFF.

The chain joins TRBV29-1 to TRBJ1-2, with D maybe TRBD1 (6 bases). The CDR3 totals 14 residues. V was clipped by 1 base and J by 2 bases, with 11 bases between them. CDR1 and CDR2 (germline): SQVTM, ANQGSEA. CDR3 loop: CSVEGGQGNYGYTF. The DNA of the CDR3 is TGCAGCGTTGAAGGGGGGCAGGGAAACTATGGCTACACCTTC.

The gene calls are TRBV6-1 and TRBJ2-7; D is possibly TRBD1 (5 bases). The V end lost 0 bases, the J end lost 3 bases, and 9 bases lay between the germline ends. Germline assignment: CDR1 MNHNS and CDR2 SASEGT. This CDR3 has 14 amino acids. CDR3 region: CASSEAGRDYEQYF. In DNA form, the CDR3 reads TGTGCCAGCAGTGAAGCGGGCAGGGACTACGAGCAGTACTTC.

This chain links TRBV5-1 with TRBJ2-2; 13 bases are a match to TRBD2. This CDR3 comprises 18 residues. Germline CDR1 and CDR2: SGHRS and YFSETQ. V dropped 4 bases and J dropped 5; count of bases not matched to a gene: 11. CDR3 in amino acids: CASSIGLAGEVGTGELFF. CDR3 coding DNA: TGCGCCAGCAGCATAGGACTAGCGGGAGAGGTCGGGACCGGGGAGCTGTTTTTT.

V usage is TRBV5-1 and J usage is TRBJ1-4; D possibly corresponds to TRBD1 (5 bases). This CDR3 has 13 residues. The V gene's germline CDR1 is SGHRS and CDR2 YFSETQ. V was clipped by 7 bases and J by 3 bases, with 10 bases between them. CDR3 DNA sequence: TGCGCCAGCCGTAGGGGCCCTAATGAAAAACTGTTTTTT. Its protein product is CASRRGPNEKLFF.

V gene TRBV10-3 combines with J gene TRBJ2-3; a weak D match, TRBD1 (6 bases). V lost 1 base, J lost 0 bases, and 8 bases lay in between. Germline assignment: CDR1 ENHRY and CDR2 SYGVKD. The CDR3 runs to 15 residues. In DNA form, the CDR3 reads TGTGCCATCAGTGAGTACAGGGATAGCACAGATACGCAGTATTTT. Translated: CAISEYRDSTDTQYF.

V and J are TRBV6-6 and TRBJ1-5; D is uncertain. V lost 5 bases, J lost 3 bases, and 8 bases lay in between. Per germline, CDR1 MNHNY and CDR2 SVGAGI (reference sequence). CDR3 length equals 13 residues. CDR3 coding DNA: TGTGCCAGCAGTCCCCAAGCCAATCAGCCCCAGCATTTT. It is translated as CASSPQANQPQHF.